These T cell receptor beta chains were read from a single sample in a study of T cells after yellow fever vaccination. TCRdb re-analysed the 5' RACE reads in MiXCR, keeping a single row per CDR3 protein. The sample lists approximately 250,000 distinct CDR3 sequences; around 5.3% were seen once. This sample comprised CD4+ T cells sorted from PBMCs, obtained on the day of the yellow fever booster vaccination. These receptor sequences come from a man in his late teens or twenties who received the YFV17D yellow fever vaccine. CDR3s include the opening cysteine and the closing phenylalanine or tryptophan. The D gene is left open where the match is weak. Clone sizes are given selectively: once, few, many, or a class where the clone is expanded.

D	J	V	size	CDR3	DNA
.	TRBJ2-3	TRBV5-1	.	CASSLAGGWVDTQYF	TGCGCCAGCAGCTTGGCTGGCGGGTGGGTAGATACGCAGTATTTT
.	TRBJ2-1	TRBV2	.	CASQEGGSYNEQFF	TGTGCCAGCCAGGAGGGGGGGTCCTACAATGAGCAGTTCTTC
.	TRBJ2-2	TRBV4-3	many	CASRRGGGTGELFF	TGCGCCAGCAGAAGAGGGGGGGGTACCGGGGAGCTGTTTTTT
.	TRBJ1-1	TRBV18	.	CASSPRRAGRMRLNTEAFF	TGTGCCAGCTCACCCCGGAGGGCAGGGCGAATGAGGCTGAACACTGAAGCTTTCTTT
TRBD2	TRBJ2-3	TRBV7-9	many	CASSLALAGGQDTQYF	TGTGCCAGCAGCTTGGCCCTAGCGGGGGGGCAAGATACGCAGTATTTT
TRBD1	TRBJ2-3	TRBV11-1	many	CASSSNRDRVPDTQYF	TGTGCCAGCAGCTCAAACCGGGACAGGGTCCCAGATACGCAGTATTTT
.	TRBJ2-5	TRBV4-3	.	CASSQDAGTPGGTQYF	TGCGCCAGCAGCCAGGATGCCGGGACCCCAGGTGGGACCCAGTACTTC
.	TRBJ2-5	TRBV5-1	many	CASSYRGSQETQYF	TGCGCCAGCAGCTATCGGGGATCCCAAGAGACCCAGTACTTC
TRBD2	TRBJ2-3	TRBV7-3	many	CASSLAGGQSDTQYF	TGTGCCAGCAGCTTGGCGGGGGGGCAATCAGATACGCAGTATTTT
.	TRBJ1-5	TRBV4-2	.	CASSQAADNQPQHF	TGTGCCAGCAGCCAAGCTGCCGACAATCAGCCCCAGCATTTT
TRBD1	TRBJ1-1	TRBV29-1	few	CSAAPGQAFTEAFF	TGCAGCGCTGCGCCGGGACAGGCTTTTACTGAAGCTTTCTTT
.	TRBJ2-2	TRBV4-2	many	CASSQEGTTNTGELFF	TGTGCCAGCAGCCAAGAGGGGACAACGAACACCGGGGAGCTGTTTTTT
.	TRBJ2-2	TRBV5-1	many	CASSLAGVAGELFF	TGCGCCAGCAGCTTGGCCGGTGTAGCCGGGGAGCTGTTTTTT
.	TRBJ1-6	TRBV9	.	CASSADRPTNSPLHF	TGTGCCAGCAGCGCCGACAGGCCGACAAATTCACCCCTCCACTTT
.	TRBJ1-3	TRBV6-5	few	CASKTGSGNTIYF	TGTGCCAGCAAGACAGGATCTGGAAACACCATATATTTT
TRBD1	TRBJ2-2	TRBV12-3/TRBV12-4	many	CASSFPTGAHPGELFF	TGTGCCAGCAGTTTCCCGACAGGGGCCCACCCCGGGGAGCTGTTTTTT
.	TRBJ2-6	TRBV30	many	CAWSPGAGLGANVLTF	TGTGCCTGGAGTCCGGGCGCGGGCCTGGGGGCCAACGTCCTGACTTTC
.	TRBJ2-7	TRBV29-1	.	CSARTGSEWEQYF	TGCAGCGCACGCACCGGATCTGAGTGGGAGCAGTACTTC
TRBD1	TRBJ1-1	TRBV29-1	.	CSVEVPGQRGSTEAFF	TGCAGCGTGGAAGTCCCGGGACAGAGGGGAAGCACTGAAGCTTTCTTT
.	TRBJ2-1	TRBV7-2	.	CASSLVNPPNEQFF	TGTGCCAGCAGCTTAGTTAACCCCCCCAATGAGCAGTTCTTC
TRBD1	TRBJ1-2	TRBV20-1	many	CSALGRDRVYGYTF	TGCAGTGCCCTAGGGCGGGACAGAGTTTATGGCTACACCTTC
.	TRBJ1-2	TRBV12-3/TRBV12-4	.	CASSFSWDGYTF	TGTGCCAGCAGTTTTTCTTGGGATGGCTACACCTTC
.	TRBJ2-1	TRBV18	.	CASSPEGRGNEQFF	TGTGCCAGCTCGCCGGAGGGCCGGGGCAATGAGCAGTTCTTC
.	TRBJ1-1	TRBV20-1	.	CSARRGGGNTEAFF	TGCAGTGCGCGACGCGGGGGGGGAAACACTGAAGCTTTCTTT
TRBD2	TRBJ2-3	TRBV20-1	many	CSAGTSGRTDTQYF	TGCAGTGCTGGGACTAGCGGACGCACAGATACGCAGTATTTT
.	TRBJ2-1	TRBV20-1	.	CSAFRNEQFF	TGCAGTGCTTTCAGAAATGAGCAGTTCTTC
TRBD1	TRBJ2-5	TRBV5-6	few	CASSGQGGNQETQYF	TGTGCCAGCAGCGGACAGGGGGGGAACCAAGAGACCCAGTACTTC
TRBD1	TRBJ1-1	TRBV4-2	few	CASSQEVAGGRVTEAFF	TGTGCCAGCAGCCAAGAAGTGGCAGGGGGTCGGGTCACTGAAGCTTTCTTT
.	TRBJ1-4	TRBV10-3	.	CAISPARGGYEKLFF	TGTGCCATCAGTCCCGCGCGGGGGGGTTACGAAAAACTGTTTTTT
TRBD2	TRBJ2-7	TRBV18	.	CASSPGTSLYF	TGTGCCAGCTCACCCGGGACTAGCTTGTACTTC
.	TRBJ2-1	TRBV4-1	few	CASSQVAGGRGGNEQFF	TGCGCCAGCAGCCAAGTCGCAGGGGGCAGGGGAGGGAATGAGCAGTTCTTC
.	TRBJ1-3	TRBV11-2	few	CASSLIWGANGNTIYF	TGTGCCAGCAGCTTAATATGGGGGGCGAATGGAAACACCATATATTTT
TRBD1	TRBJ2-1	TRBV6-6	few	CASSPSRTGGDQFF	TGTGCCAGCAGTCCTTCCCGGACAGGGGGCGACCAGTTCTTC
TRBD1	TRBJ2-5	TRBV15	many	CATSRETGGLGETQYF	TGTGCCACCAGCAGAGAAACAGGGGGCCTGGGGGAGACCCAGTACTTC
TRBD1	TRBJ1-1	TRBV19	few	CASTRDRILAEAFF	TGTGCCAGTACTCGGGACAGGATCTTAGCTGAAGCTTTCTTT
.	TRBJ2-5	TRBV12-3/TRBV12-4	few	CASSLSSGQETQYF	TGTGCCAGCAGTTTATCATCAGGTCAAGAGACCCAGTACTTC
.	TRBJ1-4	TRBV5-1	.	CASSLAPGEKLFF	TGCGCCAGCAGCTTGGCCCCCGGGGAAAAACTGTTTTTT
.	TRBJ2-3	TRBV7-8	many	CASSFNGGRRTDTQYF	TGTGCCAGCAGCTTCAACGGGGGGCGACGGACAGATACGCAGTATTTT
TRBD1	TRBJ1-3	TRBV7-9	many	CASSLYVSGGLLSGNTIYF	TGTGCCAGCAGCTTGTATGTGTCAGGGGGCCTCCTCTCTGGAAACACCATATATTTT
.	TRBJ1-2	TRBV11-2	.	CASSLMTVNYGYTF	TGTGCCAGCAGCTTAATGACGGTTAACTATGGCTACACCTTC
.	TRBJ1-2	TRBV14	few	CASSQDLNNYGYTF	TGTGCCAGCAGCCAAGATCTGAATAACTATGGCTACACCTTC
TRBD1	TRBJ2-7	TRBV19	many	CASSIRQGAVEQYF	TGTGCCAGTAGTATAAGGCAGGGGGCGGTCGAGCAGTACTTC
.	TRBJ1-1	TRBV20-1	few	CSAPQIAEAFF	TGCAGTGCGCCCCAGATTGCTGAAGCTTTCTTT
TRBD1	TRBJ2-1	TRBV5-6	.	CASSFNRGQETYNEQFF	TGTGCCAGCAGCTTCAACAGGGGGCAAGAAACCTACAATGAGCAGTTCTTC
TRBD1	TRBJ2-5	TRBV10-3	few	CAIRRTGGQETQYF	TGTGCCATCAGGAGGACAGGGGGTCAAGAGACCCAGTACTTC